One sample yielded the 26 T cell receptor beta chains listed below, sequenced in a study of technical replicates of blood from four donors. Only in-frame clones appear in the TCRdb table, and some are missing; sequencing was by immunoSEQ multiplex PCR. The sample lists 9,500 to 15,000 clones; around 79% were seen once. Sequencing used PBMCs. The receptors originated from a human donor in good health.

This clone was found once. This sequence joins TRBV14 and TRBJ2-1, with 8 nucleotides matching TRBD2. From germline, CDR1 is SGHDN and CDR2 FVKESK. Trimming removed 2 bases from V and 7 bases from J; junction bases left unmatched: 10. This CDR3 comprises 16 residues. The CDR3 region is CASSQIPRGARNEQFF. CDR3 DNA: TGTGCCAGCAGCCAAATACCGCGGGGGGCTCGAAATGAGCAGTTCTTC.

This sequence joins TRBV2 and TRBJ2-1, with 9 positions matching TRBD2. V trimming: 4 bases; J trimming: 9 bases; junction bases outside the gene matches: 4. CDR3 length: 13 residues. Germline assignment: CDR1 SNHLY and CDR2 FYNNEI. Written as DNA, the CDR3 is TGTGCCAGCAGTGTGCGGGAGGGAGGTGAGCAGTTCTTC. This gives the protein CASSVREGGEQFF.

The table lists this clone with a few counts. The chain is built from TRBV27 and TRBJ2-2; tentatively, D is TRBD2 (5 bases). Germline V lookup: CDR1 MNHEY, CDR2 SMNVEV (reference sequence). This CDR3 contains 17 residues. Trimming cost V 3 bases and J 0 bases, with 14 bases left between them. The CDR3 loop reads CASSLLIGETNTGELFF. DNA of the CDR3: TGTGCCAGCAGTTTGTTAATCGGGGAGACGAACACCGGGGAGCTGTTTTTT.

This sequence joins TRBV6-1 and TRBJ2-5, with 7 positions matching TRBD1. CDR3 size: 15 residues. J was trimmed by 1 base and V by 3 bases; bases with no gene match: 5. The germline V gene has CDR1 MNHNS and CDR2 SASEGT. The CDR3 DNA reads as TGTGCCAGCAGTGAGATGGGGGACAGCCAAGAGACCCAGTACTTC. Amino acid sequence: CASSEMGDSQETQYF.

This chain uses TRBV2 with TRBJ2-1, with a possible D match to TRBD2 (6 bases). The V gene's germline CDR1 is SNHLY and CDR2 FYNNEI. The V and J ends lost 4 bases and 5 bases respectively, with 12 bases between them. This CDR3 has 14 amino acids. CDR3 sequence reads: CASSGGSGDNEQFF. CDR3 DNA sequence: TGTGCCAGCAGTGGGGGTAGCGGAGACAATGAGCAGTTCTTC. Together with reference TRBV2 and TRBJ2-1, the CDR3 gives the full variable domain: EPEVTQTPSHQVTQMGQEVILRCVPISNHLYFYWYRQILGQKVEFLVSFYNNEISEKSEIFDDQFSVERPDGSNFTLKIRSTKLEDSAMYFCASSGGSGDNEQFFGPGTRLTVL.

This clone was seen more than once but under ten times. The J gene is TRBJ2-2, the V gene TRBV5-1, with TRBD1 identical over 7 bases. Trimming removed 4 bases from V and 6 bases from J; junction bases left unmatched: 9. CDR1 and CDR2 (germline): SGHRS, YFSETQ. This CDR3 is 15 amino acids long. As DNA, the CDR3 is TGCGCCAGCAGCGAGGGGGCAAATTGGGCCGGGGAGCTGTTTTTT. Protein product: CASSEGANWAGELFF.

This chain links TRBV2 with TRBJ1-5, with D maybe TRBD1 (5 bases). V gave up 9 bases and J gave up 4 bases, with 13 bases separating them. CDR3 length equals 13 residues. The V gene's germline CDR1 is SNHLY and CDR2 FYNNEI. DNA for the CDR3: TGTGCCAGTCTACAGGAAAGTAATCAGCCCCAGCATTTT. This translates into CASLQESNQPQHF.

This clone was observed a single time. This sequence joins TRBV4-2 and TRBJ2-7; D uncertain. Germline assignment: CDR1 LGHNA and CDR2 YNFKEQ. V was cut by 0 bases and J by 1 base, with 10 bases left in between. This CDR3 has 15 amino acids. The CDR3 sequence: CASSQENFSSYEQYF. The CDR3, as DNA: TGTGCCAGCAGCCAAGAGAACTTTTCTTCCTACGAGCAGTACTTC.

This chain joins TRBV5-5 and TRBJ1-1; the D is unclear. In germline, CDR1 is SGHKS, CDR2 YYEKEE (reference sequence). Trimming took off 0 bases at V and 7 bases at J, with 7 bases between the two ends. The CDR3 is 12 amino acids. The CDR3 DNA is TGTGCCAGCAGCTTGGTCTCAGGTGAAGCTTTCTTT. This translates into CASSLVSGEAFF.

This clone was seen a handful of times. This chain links TRBV11-2 with TRBJ1-3; no reliable D call. CDR3 size: 14 residues. Trimming took 1 base from V and 0 from J, leaving 4 bases between them. Germline values: CDR1 SGHAT, CDR2 FQNNGV. The CDR3 loop is CASSLGSSGNTIYF. The CDR3 DNA reads TGTGCCAGCAGCTTAGGGAGCTCTGGAAACACCATATATTTT. Filled out from reference TRBV11-2 and TRBJ1-3, the complete variable domain reads EAGVAQSPRYKIIEKRQSVAFWCNPISGHATLYWYQQILGQGPKLLIQFQNNGVVDDSQLPKDRFSAERLKGVDSTLKIQPAKLEDSAVYLCASSLGSSGNTIYFGEGSWLTVV.

V gene TRBV5-1 combines with J gene TRBJ2-1; TRBD2 agrees at 13 bases. The CDR3 consists of 16 residues. CDR1 is SGHRS and CDR2 is YFSETQ in the germline V gene. V lost 5 bases and J lost 6; bases outside the gene matches: 8. CDR3 coding DNA: TGCGCCAGCAGTTATACCGGACTAGCGGGAGTCAATGAGCAGTTCTTC. Translation: CASSYTGLAGVNEQFF.

The chain recombines TRBV6-5 with TRBJ2-1; unclear D gene. Trimming shortened V by 7 bases and J by 1 base, and 5 bases separated the two germline ends. The CDR3 covers 12 residues. The germline V gene encodes CDR1 MNHEY and CDR2 SVGAGI. CDR3 in DNA: TGTGCCAGCACTCGGTCCTACAATGAGCAGTTCTTC. Residues: CASTRSYNEQFF.

The chain couples TRBV7-3 to TRBJ2-5; 15 bases align to TRBD2. V lost 5 bases and J lost 5; bases outside the gene matches: 9. The CDR3 has 17 amino acids. Germline lookup yields CDR1 SGHTA and CDR2 FQGTGA. The CDR3 is CASSPLGLAGGRETQYF. The DNA of the CDR3 is TGTGCCAGCAGCCCCCTCGGACTAGCGGGAGGGCGGGAGACCCAGTACTTC.

The genes are TRBV6-1 and TRBJ1-5, with 10 bases lining up with TRBD1. The CDR3 runs 15 residues. In germline, CDR1 is MNHNS, CDR2 SASEGT. The ends lost 7 bases at V and 3 bases at J; junction bases unmatched: 6. CDR3 amino acids: CASMPGQGTNQPQHF. For the CDR3, the DNA is TGTGCCAGCATGCCGGGACAGGGGACCAATCAGCCCCAGCATTTT.

This clone occurred once. The CDR3 reads CASSLGGAGNYGYTF. The CDR3 DNA reads as TGCGCCAGCAGCCTTGGGGGGGCCGGGAACTATGGCTACACCTTC. The rearrangement joins TRBV5-1 to TRBJ1-2, with TRBD1 as a possible D gene (6 bases). Germline V gene sequence: CDR1 SGHRS, CDR2 YFSETQ. The CDR3 is 15 residues long. V was pared by 4 bases and J by 2 bases, with 15 bases between.

The V call is TRBV27, the J call TRBJ2-7; maybe TRBD1 (5 bases). This CDR3 spans 13 amino acids. CDR1 is MNHEY and CDR2 is SMNVEV in the germline V gene (reference sequence). The V end lost 3 bases, the J end lost 1 base, and 7 bases lay between the germline ends. CDR3 in DNA: TGTGCCAGCAGTTTTTCAGGGTCCTACGAGCAGTACTTC. This translates into CASSFSGSYEQYF.

The CDR3 protein is CASITDSGSADTQYF. The DNA of the CDR3 is TGTGCCAGCATTACCGATAGCGGGAGTGCAGATACGCAGTATTTT. This chain joins TRBV6-1 and TRBJ2-3; 9 nucleotides line up with TRBD2. V dropped 7 bases and J dropped 4; count of bases not matched to a gene: 9. The CDR3 loop spans 15 amino acids. CDR1 MNHNS and CDR2 SASEGT come from the germline V gene.

CDR3 protein: CAVTENNYGYTF. The CDR3 DNA reads as TGTGCTGTAACAGAAAATAACTATGGCTACACCTTC. V is TRBV30 and J is TRBJ1-2, with D unclear. Per the germline V gene, CDR1 is GTSNPN and CDR2 is SVGIG (reference sequence). This CDR3 spans 12 amino acids.

This chain connects TRBV7-2 to TRBJ1-2, with TRBD1 identical over 9 bases. V gave up 5 bases and J gave up 4 bases; unmatched junction bases: 5. The CDR3 extends over 14 amino acids. The V gene's germline CDR1 is SGHTA and CDR2 FQGNSA. The CDR3 DNA follows: TGTGCCAGCAGCCCGGGACAGGGCACCTATGGCTACACCTTC. Amino acids: CASSPGQGTYGYTF.

The chain uses TRBV7-9 and TRBJ2-1; 7 bases are a match to TRBD2. The length of the CDR3 is 19 residues. With 6 bases clipped from V and 6 bases from J, the junction kept 23 bases outside the gene matches. The germline V gene encodes CDR1 SEHNR and CDR2 FQNEAQ (reference sequence). CDR3 in amino acids: CASSLYLAGVNRVRNEQFF. The CDR3 DNA sequence: TGTGCCAGCAGTCTCTACTTGGCGGGAGTAAATCGGGTCCGCAATGAGCAGTTCTTC.

This chain joins TRBV14 and TRBJ2-7; D might be TRBD1 (5 bases). Trimming stripped 3 bases from V and 6 bases from J, with 21 bases between. Germline-derived CDR1 and CDR2 are SGHDN and FVKESK. The CDR3 runs 16 residues. As DNA, the CDR3 is TGTGCCAGCAGCCAGGATTGGAGACTGACAGTTGGCGAGCAGTACTTC. Its protein product is CASSQDWRLTVGEQYF.

The chain combines TRBV27 with TRBJ2-7; 8 bases map to TRBD1. After removal of 3 bases from V and 7 bases from J, the junction contained 5 bases not matched to a gene. The CDR3 totals 13 residues. The germline CDR1 and CDR2 sequences are MNHEY and SMNVEV (reference sequence). Written as DNA, the CDR3 is TGTGCCAGCAGTTTCCGACAGGGGTTTGAGCAGTACTTC. Amino acids: CASSFRQGFEQYF.

This clone was seen only a few times. The V gene is TRBV6-4, the J gene TRBJ2-2, with D possibly TRBD2 on 7 matching bases. The V end was cut by 8 bases, the J end by 3 bases, with 13 bases between. The CDR3 runs to 14 residues. Per the germline V gene, CDR1 is MRHNA and CDR2 is SNTAGT. CDR3 amino acids: CASREGGDTGELFF. The CDR3, as DNA: TGTGCCAGCCGCGAGGGGGGGGACACCGGGGAGCTGTTTTTT.

The chain carries TRBV6-6 and TRBJ1-2, with TRBD1 identical over 8 bases. Germline V CDR1 and CDR2: MNHNY, SVGAGI (reference sequence). The CDR3 totals 13 residues. Germline trimming cut 7 bases from V and 4 bases from J; bases unmatched to any gene: 5. The CDR3 sequence is CASKPGTGYGYTF. Written as DNA, the CDR3 is TGTGCCAGCAAACCTGGGACAGGCTATGGCTACACCTTC.

In this sample, this clone turned up once. This chain uses TRBV5-1 with TRBJ2-1, with TRBD2 matching 8 bases. With V trimmed by 4 bases and J by 6 bases, 12 bases remained unmatched. This CDR3 spans 16 amino acids. From germline, CDR1 is SGHRS and CDR2 YFSETQ. The CDR3 sequence is CASSGLLAAGGNEQFF. CDR3 nucleotide sequence: TGCGCCAGCAGCGGACTACTAGCGGCTGGAGGCAATGAGCAGTTCTTC.

The V gene is TRBV27, the J gene TRBJ2-5, with D perhaps TRBD1 (5 bases). The CDR3 length is 11 residues. Looked up from germline, CDR1 is MNHEY and CDR2 is SMNVEV (reference sequence). V was shortened by 5 bases and J by 7 bases, with 8 bases between the two germline ends. CDR3 loop: CASSGTGTQYF. CDR3 in DNA: TGTGCCAGCAGTGGCACAGGGACCCAGTACTTC.